This passage covers 25 T cell receptor beta chains from one sample sequenced in a study of CD8 T cells in Susac syndrome. With random hexamers, roughly 0.45 to 1 ug RNA was reverse transcribed. TCRdb processed the immunoSEQ multiplex PCR reads anew with MiXCR; each CDR3 protein has one entry. The repertoire has some 180,000 distinct CDR3 sequences, roughly 90% of them found once; the top ten carry around 0.1%. Sequencing was performed on CD4+ T cells from PBMCs. These receptors originate from a human donor with Susac syndrome.

CDR3 amino acids: CASSRGRQYF. In DNA form, the CDR3 reads TGTGCCAGCAGCCGGGGGAGGCAGTACTTC. The chain carries TRBV28 and TRBJ2-7, with D tentatively TRBD2 (6 bases). Between the trimmed V and J ends, which lost 6 bases and 9 bases, there was a span of 9 bases. Germline CDR1 is MDHEN and CDR2 is SYDVKM. The CDR3 extends over 10 amino acids.

The chain carries TRBV6-5 and TRBJ2-5; D unresolved. Germline loops: CDR1 MNHEY, CDR2 SVGAGI. V gave up 0 bases and J gave up 4 bases, with 12 bases separating them. The CDR3 is 15 residues long. For the CDR3, the DNA is TGTGCCAGCAGTTACTCGAAGGGTTTTGGAGAGACCCAGTACTTC. It encodes CASSYSKGFGETQYF.

The chain couples TRBV11-1 to TRBJ2-3; a weak D match, TRBD1 (6 bases). Germline V lookup: CDR1 SGHAT, CDR2 FQDESV (reference sequence). The length of the CDR3 is 13 residues. V dropped 4 bases and J dropped 6 bases, with 11 bases sitting between them. CDR3 in DNA: TGTGCCAGCAGCTCAATAGGACAGGATACGCAGTATTTT. This sequence encodes CASSSIGQDTQYF.

The V and J genes are TRBV5-1 and TRBJ2-3, with TRBD2 matching 13 bases. The CDR3 is 16 amino acids. V lost 7 bases and J lost 2; bases outside the gene matches: 7. Germline V CDR1 and CDR2: SGHRS, YFSETQ. CDR3 protein: CASGGTSGTPTDTQYF. The CDR3 DNA is TGCGCCAGCGGTGGGACTAGCGGGACCCCCACAGATACGCAGTATTTT.

This sequence joins TRBV29-1 and TRBJ2-5; TRBD1 matches at 8 bases. Germline V CDR1 and CDR2: SQVTM, ANQGSEA. This CDR3 contains 14 residues. V trimming: 3 bases; J trimming: 4 bases; junction bases outside the gene matches: 7. DNA for the CDR3: TGCAGCGTTGATGTGGCAGGGGGCCCAGAGACCCAGTACTTC. Translating it yields CSVDVAGGPETQYF.

J is TRBJ1-5 and V is TRBV24-1; D is undetermined. V shed 7 bases and J shed 0 bases, with 6 bases lying between them. CDR1 is KGHDR and CDR2 is SFDVKD in the germline V gene. This CDR3 contains 13 residues. For the CDR3, the DNA is TGTGCCACCAGGGGAGATAGCAATCAGCCCCAGCATTTT. The encoded protein is CATRGDSNQPQHF.

The rearrangement joins TRBV6-2 or TRBV6-3 to TRBJ2-5; possible D gene TRBD1, 6 bases. CDR3 length equals 13 residues. The V end lost 3 bases, the J end lost 4 bases, and 9 bases lay between the germline ends. From germline, CDR1 is MNHEY and CDR2 SVGEGT. DNA for the CDR3: TGTGCCAGCAGTTATCAGGACAGAGAGACCCAGTACTTC. It yields the protein CASSYQDRETQYF.

V and J are TRBV5-4 and TRBJ2-5; perhaps TRBD1 as D (5 bases). CDR1 and CDR2 from the germline V gene are SGHNT and YYREEE (reference sequence). V lost 2 bases, J lost 1 base, and 9 bases lay in between. The CDR3 is made up of 14 amino acids. In DNA form, the CDR3 reads TGTGCCAGCAGCTTACAGGAGCTCCAAGAGACCCAGTACTTC. Residues: CASSLQELQETQYF.

The chain employs TRBV12-3 or TRBV12-4 and TRBJ2-2; 7 bases agree with TRBD1. CDR3 length: 15 residues. J was trimmed by 2 bases and V by 6 bases; bases with no gene match: 6. DNA for the CDR3: TGTGCCAGCAGGCCGACAGGGTATAACACCGGGGAGCTGTTTTTT. Its protein is CASRPTGYNTGELFF.

A single count supports this clonotype. This rearrangement joins TRBV5-6 to TRBJ2-5, with no clear D. This CDR3 region has 15 residues. V was shortened by 5 bases and J by 3 bases, with 17 bases between the two germline ends. In germline, CDR1 is SGHDT, CDR2 YYEEEE. CDR3 sequence (DNA): TGTGCCAGCAGTCTCGAGACTGTGCTAAAAGAGACCCAGTACTTC. It yields the protein CASSLETVLKETQYF.

V is TRBV10-2 and J is TRBJ2-3, with 11 bases that match TRBD2. The junction had 5 bases not matched to a gene; V was cut back by 9 bases and J by 3 bases. The CDR3 is 14 residues long. CDR1 is WSHSY and CDR2 is SAAADI in the germline V gene. CDR3 nucleotide sequence: TGCGCCAGTGACACTAGCGGGAGTACAGATACGCAGTATTTT. As protein: CASDTSGSTDTQYF.

The chain employs TRBV9 and TRBJ2-7, with D possibly TRBD2 on 6 matching bases. This CDR3 has 16 amino acids. V was trimmed by 0 bases and J by 2 bases, leaving 15 bases between them. In germline, CDR1 is SGDLS, CDR2 YYNGEE. The CDR3 nucleotides read TGTGCCAGCAGCGTAGCTTCGTCGGGACTGCCCTACGAGCAGTACTTC. Amino acid sequence: CASSVASSGLPYEQYF.

The V gene is TRBV18, the J gene TRBJ2-1; 14 nucleotides align to TRBD2. Trimming took 5 bases from V and 10 from J; bases not matched to a gene: 4. This CDR3 contains 14 residues. Germline values: CDR1 KGHSH, CDR2 LQKENI. In nucleotides, the CDR3 is TGTGCCAGCTCATGGGGACTAGCGGGAGTGGAGCAGTTCTTC. This sequence encodes CASSWGLAGVEQFF.

The chain carries TRBV28 and TRBJ2-1, with TRBD2 identical over 13 bases. The V segment lost 4 bases and the J segment 3 bases; nucleotides outside the gene matches: 6. The CDR3 totals 17 residues. Germline V gene lookup returns CDR1 MDHEN and CDR2 SYDVKM. DNA for the CDR3: TGTGCCAGCAGTTCCCCGGGACTAGCGGGACACTACAATGAGCAGTTCTTC. Translating it yields CASSSPGLAGHYNEQFF.

The chain couples TRBV4-1 to TRBJ2-7; tentatively, D is TRBD1 or TRBD2 (6 bases each). CDR3 size: 17 residues. The V gene's germline CDR1 is MGHRA and CDR2 YSYEKL. The V and J ends lost 6 bases and 0 bases respectively, with 21 bases between them. CDR3 DNA sequence: TGCGCCAGCAGAAAGGTAGGGGGGAAACTTTCCTCCTACGAGCAGTACTTC. Translating it yields CASRKVGGKLSSYEQYF.

The V and J genes are TRBV25-1 and TRBJ2-1, with D maybe TRBD1 (5 bases). CDR3 length equals 15 residues. Trimming left V 5 bases short and J 2 bases short, with 13 bases between. Germline values: CDR1 MGHDK, CDR2 SYGVNS. The DNA of the CDR3 is TGTGCCAGCAGTCACGACAGAAGCCCCTACAATGAGCAGTTCTTC. Protein sequence: CASSHDRSPYNEQFF.

Regarding this clonotype: Compared with germline, one end of the junction differs, possibly owing to a read error. V gene TRBV20-1 combines with J gene TRBJ1-2; D possibly corresponds to TRBD1 (6 bases). This CDR3 contains 14 residues. Per germline, CDR1 DFQATT and CDR2 SNEGSKA (reference sequence). This chain's CDR3 is CSARVIQGDYGHTF. The CDR3 DNA is TGCAGTGCTAGAGTGATACAGGGAGACTATGGCCACACCTTC.

Only a few counts were recorded for this clonotype. The chain uses TRBV10-3 and TRBJ2-7, with no clear D. The CDR3 loop spans 12 amino acids. Germline CDR1 ENHRY, CDR2 SYGVKD. The V and J ends lost 10 bases and 2 bases respectively, with 12 bases between them. CDR3 DNA: TGTGCCACCGAGACGGATACCTACGAGCAGTACTTC. Protein sequence: CATETDTYEQYF.

This clonotype was picked up one time. The V gene is TRBV14, the J gene TRBJ2-7; 7 nucleotides match TRBD1. Germline V CDR1 and CDR2: SGHDN, FVKESK. Losses at the gene ends were 4 bases for V and 0 bases for J; bases not matched to a gene: 15. The CDR3 covers 18 residues. CDR3 nucleotide sequence: TGTGCCAGCAGCCCGAAAGGCTGGACAGGCCTTACCTCCTACGAGCAGTACTTC. Protein sequence: CASSPKGWTGLTSYEQYF.

The chain is built from TRBV6-1 and TRBJ1-3; unclear D gene. The germline V gene encodes CDR1 MNHNS and CDR2 SASEGT. Trimming took 5 bases from V and 0 from J, leaving 5 bases between them. The CDR3 is 13 residues long. DNA for the CDR3: TGTGCCAGCAGTTCTCACTCTGGAAACACCATATATTTT. Protein product: CASSSHSGNTIYF.

This chain joins TRBV20-1 and TRBJ2-5; TRBD1 matches at 11 bases. CDR3 length: 14 residues. Germline loops: CDR1 DFQATT, CDR2 SNEGSKA (reference sequence). Losses at the gene ends were 1 base for V and 5 bases for J; bases not matched to a gene: 3. DNA for the CDR3: TGCAGTGCTAGAGGGACAGGGGGCCCCGAGACCCAGTACTTC. Residues: CSARGTGGPETQYF.

The rearrangement uses TRBV19 and TRBJ2-1; D is unclear. The CDR3 totals 14 residues. From germline, CDR1 is LNHDA and CDR2 SQIVND (reference sequence). The V end lost 7 bases, the J end lost 0 bases, and 10 bases lay between the germline ends. The CDR3 DNA follows: TGTGCCAGTACTGACTGGAGCTCCTACAATGAGCAGTTCTTC. Encoded protein: CASTDWSSYNEQFF. Full variable domain (missing parts from reference TRBV19 and TRBJ2-1): DGGITQSPKYLFRKEGQNVTLSCEQNLNHDAMYWYRQDPGQGLRLIYYSQIVNDFQKGDIAEGYSVSREKKESFPLTVTSAQKNPTAFYLCASTDWSSYNEQFFGPGTRLTVL.

The chain joins TRBV25-1 to TRBJ2-2; the match to TRBD1 covers 8 bases. J was trimmed by 2 bases and V by 5 bases; bases with no gene match: 10. The CDR3 is made up of 17 amino acids. Germline V gene sequence: CDR1 MGHDK, CDR2 SYGVNS. CDR3 loop: CASSTHRTGINTGELFF. CDR3 nucleotide sequence: TGTGCCAGCAGTACCCACCGGACAGGGATCAACACCGGGGAGCTGTTTTTT.

This clonotype was seen just once. The rearrangement uses TRBV3-1 and TRBJ2-3; D is undetermined. In germline, CDR1 is LGHDT, CDR2 YNNKEL (reference sequence). The ends were cut back, 4 bases at V and 6 bases at J, with 17 bases in the middle. This CDR3 region has 15 residues. The CDR3 sequence is CASSPYAGSPDTQYF. The CDR3 DNA reads as TGTGCCAGCAGCCCCTACGCTGGATCCCCCGATACGCAGTATTTT.

The J gene is TRBJ2-7, the V gene TRBV20-1, with a tentative D call TRBD2 (5 bases). Germline V CDR1 and CDR2: DFQATT, SNEGSKA (reference sequence). V lost 1 base to trimming and J lost 4 bases, with 14 bases between them. The CDR3 sequence is 14 residues long. The CDR3 DNA sequence: TGCAGTGCTAGAGTCTCGGGGAACGCTTACGAGCAGTACTTC. Residues: CSARVSGNAYEQYF.